This record looks at one TCR beta chain sequence and its context. The antigen is not known. With 60 Vbeta and 13 Jbeta primers, the PCR was carried out. Assay used: immunoSEQ multiplex PCR; TCRdb lists only in-frame clones, some missing. Among approximately 54,000 clones, about four fifths were seen once, and the ten largest hold 3%. The data derive from a study of cytomegalovirus exposure and HLA in healthy donors. Trimming took 7 bases from V and 10 from J; bases not matched to a gene: 12. The germline V gene has CDR1 SGHVS and CDR2 FQNEAQ. This CDR3 contains 13 residues. The study's findings and limits: Cytomegalovirus association was listed for 164 TCR beta chains. A later analysis linked a missense DCLRE1C variant to TCR beta V- and J-gene trimming. Within the data, a cluster of highly shared sequence variants was likely a sequencing artifact.

Sequencing was performed on PBMCs. This rearrangement joins TRBV7-8 to TRBJ2-7, with 8 bases identical to TRBD1. The receptor was isolated from a woman under 30 in good health and CMV-seronegative. The CDR3 loop reads CASNRGETGHQYF. In DNA form, the CDR3 reads TGTGCCAGCAACAGGGGGGAAACAGGGCACCAGTACTTC.